One and the same sample provided the 30 T cell receptor beta chains below, sequenced in a study of blood T cell repertoires in COVID-19. This table comes from immunoSEQ multiplex PCR, and its TCRdb copy is limited to in-frame clones, with some not included. Among about 330,000 clones listed, 87% were seen once. The sample taken for sequencing was PBMCs or T cells enriched from blood (not recorded which). The receptors were gathered from a young woman who had recovered from COVID-19.

J is TRBJ1-5 and V is TRBV11-1; TRBD1 is a possible D gene (5 bases). V lost 3 bases and J 6 bases, leaving 15 bases between the germline ends. CDR1 is SGHAT and CDR2 is FQDESV in the germline V gene (reference sequence). The CDR3 is made up of 15 amino acids. CDR3 amino acids: CASSFWQGPTQPQHF. CDR3 coding DNA: TGTGCCAGCAGCTTTTGGCAGGGCCCTACTCAGCCCCAGCATTTT. Looking up the rest from reference TRBV11-1 and TRBJ1-5 gives the full variable domain: EAEVAQSPRYKITEKSQAVAFWCDPISGHATLYWYRQILGQGPELLVQFQDESVVDDSQLPKDRFSAERLKGVDSTLKIQPAELGDSAMYLCASSFWQGPTQPQHFGDGTRLSIL.

V usage is TRBV30 and J usage is TRBJ2-5; TRBD1 matches 10 bases. Looked up from germline, CDR1 is GTSNPN and CDR2 is SVGIG (reference sequence). The trim removed 7 bases at V and 4 bases at J, leaving 12 bases unmatched. This CDR3 has 15 amino acids. The CDR3, as DNA: TGTGCCTTCTCCTCCCGGACAGGGGGTCGAGAGACCCAGTACTTC. Translated, it gives CAFSSRTGGRETQYF.

The chain joins TRBV21-1 to TRBJ1-1; TRBD1 is the table's D call, not checked against the DNA. TRBV21-1 is a pseudogene segment. This CDR3 region has 16 residues. CDR3 loop: CAIPSGRKGSDTEAFF. CDR3 DNA sequence: TGTGCCATCCCCTCCGGCAGGAAGGGGTCGGACACTGAAGCTTTCTTT.

In the case of this clone: The junction departs from germline at one end; a sequencing error may be responsible. At the DNA level, this CDR3 is encoded by other sequences in the same sample as well. The rearrangement links TRBV7-9 to TRBJ1-4; 7 nucleotides align to TRBD1. The CDR3 is made up of 13 amino acids. Germline-derived CDR1 and CDR2 are SEHNR and FQNEAQ (reference sequence). The CDR3 is CASSLGGYEKLFF. The DNA of the CDR3 is TGTGCCAGCAGTTTAGGGGGCTATGAAAAACTGTTTTTT.

The J gene is TRBJ1-2, the V gene TRBV19; 7 bases match TRBD1. This CDR3 region has 14 residues. The junction had 7 bases not matched to a gene; V was cut back by 3 bases and J by 6 bases. Germline V gives CDR1 LNHDA, CDR2 SQIVND (reference sequence). CDR3 nucleotides: TGTGCCAGTAGTATTCAGACAGGGAGACATGGCTACACCTTC. Translated: CASSIQTGRHGYTF.

The chain couples TRBV30 to TRBJ2-7; D uncertain. Trimming pared 5 bases from V and 2 bases from J, leaving 13 bases between. CDR3 length equals 13 residues. Germline CDR1 GTSNPN, CDR2 SVGIG (reference sequence). The CDR3 coding sequence is TGTGCCTGGGGCTCAGGCTTAACCTACGAGCAGTACTTC. Translation gives CAWGSGLTYEQYF. The variable domain in full, completed from reference TRBV30 and TRBJ2-7, reads SQTIHQWPATLVQPVGSPLSLECTVEGTSNPNLYWYRQAAGRGLQLLFYSVGIGQISSEVPQNLSASRPQDRQFILSSKKLLLSDSGFYLCAWGSGLTYEQYFGPGTRLTVT.

The table lists this clone with a count of one. CDR3 in amino acids: CASSSPGASGYTF. The CDR3 DNA reads as TGTGCCAGCAGCTCGCCCGGAGCGTCGGGCTACACCTTC. The J gene is TRBJ1-2, the V gene TRBV9; D call uncertain. Germline loops: CDR1 SGDLS, CDR2 YYNGEE. The CDR3 has 13 residues. The V end lost 4 bases, the J end lost 8 bases, and 15 bases lay between the germline ends.

The chain couples TRBV7-9 to TRBJ1-4; unclear D gene. CDR1 SEHNR and CDR2 FQNEAQ come from the germline V gene (reference sequence). The CDR3 totals 15 residues. V lost 5 bases to trimming and J lost 6 bases, with 16 bases between them. Here the CDR3 DNA reads TGTGCCAGCAGCCCTTTGGGGAGAGTGGATGAAAAACTGTTTTTT. Its protein is CASSPLGRVDEKLFF.

The chain carries TRBV4-1 and TRBJ2-3; D not certain. CDR1 is MGHRA, CDR2 YSYEKL, per germline. This CDR3 contains 13 residues. Trimming stripped 3 bases from V and 8 bases from J, with 12 bases between. DNA of the CDR3: TGCGCCAGCAGCCAGCCCCCGCCGGGTACGCAGTATTTT. This translates into CASSQPPPGTQYF.

The chain uses TRBV12-5 and TRBJ1-2; D might be TRBD1 (5 bases). V was trimmed by 11 bases and J by 6 bases, leaving 13 bases between them. The CDR3 consists of 11 residues. Per germline, CDR1 LGHNT and CDR2 FRNRAP. The CDR3 DNA sequence: TGTGCTTCCGAAGGGGCCGATGGCTACACCTTC. Translating gives CASEGADGYTF.

Points on this clone: The sample contains more than one DNA sequence encoding this CDR3. The V gene is TRBV18, the J gene TRBJ2-3; 12 positions match TRBD2. The CDR3 is 15 amino acids. The germline gives CDR1 KGHSH, CDR2 LQKENI. V was clipped by 6 bases and J by 4 bases; unmatched bases: 5. CDR3: CASSLTSGGPDTQYF. The DNA for the CDR3 is TGTGCCAGCTCCCTCACTAGCGGGGGGCCAGATACGCAGTATTTT. Together with reference TRBV18 and TRBJ2-3, the CDR3 gives the full variable domain: NAGVMQNPRHLVRRRGQEARLRCSPMKGHSHVYWYRQLPEEGLKFMVYLQKENIIDESGMPKERFSAEFPKEGPSILRIQQVVRGDSAAYFCASSLTSGGPDTQYFGPGTRLTVL.

The rearrangement uses TRBV9 and TRBJ1-1; D unclear. Per the germline V gene, CDR1 is SGDLS and CDR2 is YYNGEE. Between the trimmed V and J ends, which lost 0 bases and 2 bases, there was a span of 5 bases. The CDR3 has 13 residues. The CDR3 sequence: CASSVASNTEAFF. DNA of the CDR3: TGTGCCAGCAGCGTAGCCAGTAACACTGAAGCTTTCTTT.

This clone was detected once. V and J are TRBV7-9 and TRBJ2-3; a weak D match, TRBD1 (6 bases). V gave up 6 bases and J gave up 4 bases, with 17 bases separating them. The CDR3 is 15 amino acids. Germline V gives CDR1 SEHNR, CDR2 FQNEAQ (reference sequence). The CDR3 protein is CASRPNRVGADTQYF. In DNA form, the CDR3 reads TGTGCCAGCAGGCCTAACAGGGTGGGCGCAGATACGCAGTATTTT.

This rearrangement joins TRBV5-6 to TRBJ1-5, with TRBD1 matching over 9 bases. The CDR3 is 15 residues long. Trimming cost V 4 bases and J 6 bases; bases outside gene matches: 8. Germline loops: CDR1 SGHDT, CDR2 YYEEEE. The CDR3 loop is CASSHRQGGGQPQHF. Written as DNA, the CDR3 is TGTGCCAGCAGCCACAGACAGGGGGGTGGTCAGCCCCAGCATTTT.

The chain combines TRBV12-3 or TRBV12-4 with TRBJ2-1; D gene ambiguous. Trimming pared 5 bases from V and 7 bases from J, leaving 9 bases between. The CDR3 loop spans 12 amino acids. In DNA, the CDR3 is TGTGCCAGCAGTAAAAACAGAAATGAGCAGTTCTTC. Its translation is CASSKNRNEQFF.

This clone was picked up a small number of times. The CDR3, as DNA: TGTGCCAGCAGTGCGGGCGGAGACAGGGCCTTGATAGCCAATCAGCCCCAGCATTTT. Translated, it gives CASSAGGDRALIANQPQHF. This chain joins TRBV6-1 and TRBJ1-5, with 7 positions matching TRBD1. Germline V gene data show CDR1 as MNHNS and CDR2 as SASEGT. V dropped 4 bases and J dropped 3; count of bases not matched to a gene: 18. This CDR3 comprises 19 residues.

The chain couples TRBV21-1 to TRBJ1-1; the table names TRBD1, a call not compared with the DNA. TRBV21-1 is listed as a pseudogene. The CDR3 covers 16 residues. This CDR3 is CASSKGTGTSNTEAFF. DNA for the CDR3: TGTGCCAGCAGCAAAGGGACAGGGACATCAAACACTGAAGCTTTCTTT.

The chain has TRBV5-1 and TRBJ1-4; a weak D match, TRBD1 (6 bases). Germline CDR1 is SGHRS and CDR2 is YFSETQ. The CDR3 sequence is 14 residues long. V lost 4 bases to trimming and J lost 8 bases, with 15 bases between them. CDR3 nucleotides: TGCGCCAGCAGCCCACAGGGCTTTGGGGAAAAACTGTTTTTT. Translation gives CASSPQGFGEKLFF. Full variable domain (outside the CDR3, taken from reference TRBV5-1 and TRBJ1-4): KAGVTQTPRYLIKTRGQQVTLSCSPISGHRSVSWYQQTPGQGLQFLFEYFSETQRNKGNFPGRFSGRQFSNSRSEMNVSTLELGDSALYLCASSPQGFGEKLFFGSGTQLSVL.

The gene calls are TRBV9 and TRBJ1-2; the D gene is possibly TRBD1 (5 bases). The CDR3 runs to 14 residues. V was clipped by 4 bases and J by 5 bases, with 15 bases between them. CDR1 is SGDLS and CDR2 is YYNGEE in the germline V gene. The CDR3 here is CASSRSGGRYGYTF. In nucleotides, the CDR3 is TGTGCCAGCAGCCGCTCGGGGGGACGGTATGGCTACACCTTC.

The V gene is TRBV7-8, the J gene TRBJ1-4; D not resolved. Germline CDR1 and CDR2: SGHVS and FQNEAQ. The V gene lost 5 bases and the J gene lost 3 bases, with 13 bases spanning the gap. This CDR3 has 15 amino acids. CDR3 DNA sequence: TGTGCCAGCAGCCCGCACGTCCAGGCTAATGAAAAACTGTTTTTT. Its translation: CASSPHVQANEKLFF.

The chain uses TRBV3-1 (or the pseudogene TRBV3-2) and TRBJ2-1, with unresolved D. The CDR3 covers 12 residues. V dropped 3 bases and J dropped 6 bases, with 6 bases sitting between them. Germline V gene sequence: CDR1 LGHDT, CDR2 YNNKEL (reference sequence). Here the CDR3 DNA reads TGTGCCAGCAGCCAGAGTGGCAATGAGCAGTTCTTC. Amino acid sequence: CASSQSGNEQFF.

The chain carries TRBV24-1 and TRBJ1-2, with D perhaps TRBD1 (5 bases). V was shortened by 9 bases and J by 8 bases, with 15 bases between the two germline ends. Germline assignment: CDR1 KGHDR and CDR2 SFDVKD. The CDR3 totals 12 residues. The CDR3 spells CATQGGVGGYTF. CDR3 coding DNA: TGTGCCACCCAGGGCGGGGTTGGCGGCTACACCTTC.

This rearrangement joins TRBV6-5 to TRBJ1-2; D is possibly TRBD1 (6 bases). V lost 6 bases and J 4 bases, leaving 15 bases between the germline ends. This CDR3 region has 14 residues. Germline CDR1 MNHEY, CDR2 SVGAGI. The CDR3 sequence: CASRGTQLIYGYTF. The CDR3 DNA is TGTGCCAGCAGGGGGACACAGTTAATCTATGGCTACACCTTC.

The chain links TRBV7-2 to TRBJ1-4, with D perhaps matching TRBD1 (6 bases). Germline V CDR1 and CDR2: SGHTA, FQGNSA. This CDR3 region has 14 residues. Trimming shortened V by 5 bases and J by 5 bases, and 12 bases separated the two germline ends. This CDR3 is CASSPRDKNEKLFF. The CDR3 nucleotides read TGTGCCAGCAGCCCCCGGGACAAAAATGAAAAACTGTTTTTT.

The CDR3 DNA follows: TGTGCCTGGAGGCAGGGGGCAGGGGCTAATGAAAAACTGTTTTTT. Protein: CAWRQGAGANEKLFF. J is TRBJ1-4 and V is TRBV30; 8 nucleotides align to TRBD1. CDR3 length equals 15 residues. Germline values: CDR1 GTSNPN, CDR2 SVGIG (reference sequence). V was clipped by 3 bases and J by 3 bases; unmatched bases: 6. Drawing the rest from reference TRBV30 and TRBJ1-4, the complete variable domain is SQTIHQWPATLVQPVGSPLSLECTVEGTSNPNLYWYRQAAGRGLQLLFYSVGIGQISSEVPQNLSASRPQDRQFILSSKKLLLSDSGFYLCAWRQGAGANEKLFFGSGTQLSVL.

The J gene is TRBJ1-5, the V gene TRBV7-3, with TRBD1 matching 9 bases. The CDR3 sequence is 18 residues long. Germline values: CDR1 SGHTA, CDR2 FQGTGA. Unmatched junction bases numbered 12, after V lost 4 bases and J lost 2 bases. The CDR3 spells CASSSIQGALLGNQPQHF. The CDR3 DNA sequence: TGTGCCAGCAGCTCAATACAGGGGGCATTGTTAGGCAATCAGCCCCAGCATTTT.

The CDR3 nucleotides read TGTGCCAGCAGTTCCGGGTCCCCGGGTATTGGCTACACCTTC. This encodes CASSSGSPGIGYTF. The J gene is TRBJ1-2, the V gene TRBV6-4; D gene ambiguous. Germline V gives CDR1 MRHNA, CDR2 SNTAGT. CDR3 length: 14 residues. V lost 5 bases and J lost 7, with 17 bases in between.

The chain couples TRBV14 to TRBJ1-2, with no clear D. The CDR3 loop spans 15 amino acids. The V end lost 3 bases, the J end lost 5 bases, and 16 bases lay between the germline ends. Germline-derived CDR1 and CDR2 are SGHDN and FVKESK. CDR3 loop: CASSQVTPPGYGYTF. The DNA of the CDR3 is TGTGCCAGCAGCCAGGTGACACCCCCTGGGTATGGCTACACCTTC.

The rearrangement joins TRBV10-1 to TRBJ1-2; possibly TRBD1 for D (5 bases). V was trimmed by 2 bases and J by 6 bases, leaving 22 bases between them. The CDR3 runs to 17 residues. Germline assignment: CDR1 WNHNN and CDR2 SYGVQD (reference sequence). The CDR3 DNA reads TGCGCCAGCAGTGAGACCCCCTGGACACGGCGAAAGCATGGCTACACCTTC. This codes for CASSETPWTRRKHGYTF.

CDR3 sequence (DNA): TGTGCCAGTAGTGTCGCCGGGGGTACTGAAGCTTTCTTT. Residues: CASSVAGGTEAFF. The V gene is TRBV19, the J gene TRBJ1-1; D may be TRBD1 (5 bases). The length of the CDR3 is 13 residues. V shed 5 bases and J shed 5 bases, with 12 bases lying between them. The V gene's germline CDR1 is LNHDA and CDR2 SQIVND (reference sequence).